What follows is one T cell receptor (beta chain) and its context. This sample is drawn from a study of blood T cell repertoires in COVID-19. Study in general: Some COVID-19 samples were acute and others convalescent; all came from the United States, Italy and Spain.

Original processing notes: Reference gene primer amplification in the assay estimated nucleated cell counts. Using immunoSEQ multiplex PCR, the repertoire was profiled, and TCRdb retains in-frame clones only, with some absent. The D gene and trimming were derived from the DNA, and the V and J assignments and clone size from that table. The sample has 250,000 to 350,000 clones, about nine tenths seen once. There are 17 residues in the CDR3. Trimming cost V 2 bases and J 1 base, with 12 bases left between them. Germline loops: CDR1 MNHEY, CDR2 SVGEGT. The receptor was isolated from a woman aged 55-69 years with acute or convalescent COVID-19. Input material: peripheral blood. The V and J genes are TRBV6-2 or TRBV6-3 and TRBJ2-6, with D hard to call. The DNA for the CDR3 is TGTGCCAGCAGTTACAGGCGCGCGGATTCTGGGGCCAACGTCCTGACTTTC. Its translation is CASSYRRADSGANVLTF.